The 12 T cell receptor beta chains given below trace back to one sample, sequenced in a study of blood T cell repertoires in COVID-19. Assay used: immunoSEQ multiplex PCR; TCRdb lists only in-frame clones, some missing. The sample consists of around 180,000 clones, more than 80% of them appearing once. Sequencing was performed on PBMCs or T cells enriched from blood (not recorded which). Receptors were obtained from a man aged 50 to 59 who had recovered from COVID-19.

CDR3 sequence (DNA): TGCGCCAGCAGCCAGGAGACTAGCGGAGGAGAGACCCAGTACTTC. It specifies CASSQETSGGETQYF. The chain has TRBV4-1 and TRBJ2-5; 9 bases match TRBD2. CDR1 is MGHRA and CDR2 is YSYEKL in the germline V gene. The CDR3 has 15 amino acids. V gave up 3 bases and J gave up 4 bases; unmatched junction bases: 6.

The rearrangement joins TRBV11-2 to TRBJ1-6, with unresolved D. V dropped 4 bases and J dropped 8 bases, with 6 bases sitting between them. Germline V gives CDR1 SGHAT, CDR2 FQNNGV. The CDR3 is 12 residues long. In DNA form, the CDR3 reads TGTGCCAGCAGCTCAATAGATTCACCCCTCCACTTT. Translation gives CASSSIDSPLHF.

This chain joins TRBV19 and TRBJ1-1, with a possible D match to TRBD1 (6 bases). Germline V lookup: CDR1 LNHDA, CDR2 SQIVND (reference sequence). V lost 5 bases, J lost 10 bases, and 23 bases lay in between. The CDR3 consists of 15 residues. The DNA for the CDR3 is TGTGCCAGTAGTCCTAGGGGGACAACTAACCGGGGAGCTTTCTTT. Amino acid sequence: CASSPRGTTNRGAFF.

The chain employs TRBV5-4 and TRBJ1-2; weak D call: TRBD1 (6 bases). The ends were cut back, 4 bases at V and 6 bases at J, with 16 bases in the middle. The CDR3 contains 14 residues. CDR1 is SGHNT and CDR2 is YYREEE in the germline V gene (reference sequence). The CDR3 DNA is TGTGCCAGCAGCCGAGGGGCAGGGGCTAATGGCTACACCTTC. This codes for CASSRGAGANGYTF.

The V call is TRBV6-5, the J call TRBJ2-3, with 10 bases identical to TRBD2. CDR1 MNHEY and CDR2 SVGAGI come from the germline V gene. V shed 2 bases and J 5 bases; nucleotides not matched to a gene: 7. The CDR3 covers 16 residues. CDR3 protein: CASSYPLAGAVDTQYF. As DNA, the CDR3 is TGTGCCAGCAGTTACCCCCTAGCGGGGGCCGTAGATACGCAGTATTTT.

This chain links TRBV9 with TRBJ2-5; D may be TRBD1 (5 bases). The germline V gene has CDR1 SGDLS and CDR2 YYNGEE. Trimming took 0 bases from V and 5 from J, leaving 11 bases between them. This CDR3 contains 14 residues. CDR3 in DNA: TGTGCCAGCAGCGTAGGTCCAGGGCGGGAGACCCAGTACTTC. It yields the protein CASSVGPGRETQYF.

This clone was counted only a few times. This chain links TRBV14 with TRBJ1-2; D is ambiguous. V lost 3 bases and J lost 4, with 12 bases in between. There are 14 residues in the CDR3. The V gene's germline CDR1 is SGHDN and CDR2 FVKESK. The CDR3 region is CASSQASEPYGYTF. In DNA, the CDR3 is TGTGCCAGCAGCCAGGCCAGTGAACCCTATGGCTACACCTTC.

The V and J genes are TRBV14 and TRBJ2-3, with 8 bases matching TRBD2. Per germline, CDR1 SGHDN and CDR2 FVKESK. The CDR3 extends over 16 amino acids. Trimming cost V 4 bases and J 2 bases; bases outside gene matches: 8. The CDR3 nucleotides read TGTGCCAGCAGCCGCGGACGGGGGGGCGCCACAGATACGCAGTATTTT. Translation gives CASSRGRGGATDTQYF. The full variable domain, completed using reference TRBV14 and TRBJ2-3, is EAGVTQFPSHSVIEKGQTVTLRCDPISGHDNLYWYRRVMGKEIKFLLHFVKESKQDESGMPNNRFLAERTGGTYSTLKVQPAELEDSGVYFCASSRGRGGATDTQYFGPGTRLTVL.

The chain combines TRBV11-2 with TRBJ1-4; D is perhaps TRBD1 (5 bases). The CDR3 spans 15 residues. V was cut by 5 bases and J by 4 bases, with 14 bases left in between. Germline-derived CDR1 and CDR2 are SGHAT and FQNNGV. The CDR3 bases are TGTGCCAGCAGCCCTCGTTCGGGGGGTAATGAAAAACTGTTTTTT. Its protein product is CASSPRSGGNEKLFF.

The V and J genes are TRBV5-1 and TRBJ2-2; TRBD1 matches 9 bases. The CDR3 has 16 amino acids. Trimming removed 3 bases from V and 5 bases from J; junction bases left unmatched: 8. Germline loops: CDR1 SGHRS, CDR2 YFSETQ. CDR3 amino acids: CASSSTGGADTGELFF. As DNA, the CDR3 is TGCGCCAGCAGCTCCACAGGGGGCGCTGATACCGGGGAGCTGTTTTTT.

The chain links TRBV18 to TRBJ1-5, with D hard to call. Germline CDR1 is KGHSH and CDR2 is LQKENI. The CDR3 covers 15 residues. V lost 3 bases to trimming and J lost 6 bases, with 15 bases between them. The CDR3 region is CASSPSLAGSQPQHF. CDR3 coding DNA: TGTGCCAGCTCACCGTCTCTTGCGGGGTCTCAGCCCCAGCATTTT.

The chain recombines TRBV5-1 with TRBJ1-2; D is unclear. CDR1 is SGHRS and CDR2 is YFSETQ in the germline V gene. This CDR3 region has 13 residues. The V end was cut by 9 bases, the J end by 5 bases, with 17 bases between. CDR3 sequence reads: CAIKDGENYGYTF. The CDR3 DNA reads TGCGCCATAAAAGACGGGGAGAATTATGGCTACACCTTC.